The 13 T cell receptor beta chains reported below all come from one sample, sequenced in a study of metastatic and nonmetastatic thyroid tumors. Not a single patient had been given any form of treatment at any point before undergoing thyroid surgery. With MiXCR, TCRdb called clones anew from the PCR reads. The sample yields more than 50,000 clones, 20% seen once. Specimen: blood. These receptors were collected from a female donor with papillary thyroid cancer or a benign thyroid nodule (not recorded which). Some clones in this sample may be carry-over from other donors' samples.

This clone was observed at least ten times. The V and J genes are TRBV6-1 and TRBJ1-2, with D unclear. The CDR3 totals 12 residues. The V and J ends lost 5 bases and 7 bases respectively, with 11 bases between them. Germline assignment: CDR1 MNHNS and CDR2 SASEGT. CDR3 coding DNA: TGTGCCAGCAGTAGTTTGGGCGGTGGCTACACCTTC. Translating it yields CASSSLGGGYTF.

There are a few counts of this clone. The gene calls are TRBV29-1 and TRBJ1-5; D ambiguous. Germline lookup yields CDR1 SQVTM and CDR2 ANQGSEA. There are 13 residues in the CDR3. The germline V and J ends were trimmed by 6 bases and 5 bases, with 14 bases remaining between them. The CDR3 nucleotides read TGCAGCGTCGCCACATGGAACTATCAGCCCCAGCATTTT. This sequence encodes CSVATWNYQPQHF.

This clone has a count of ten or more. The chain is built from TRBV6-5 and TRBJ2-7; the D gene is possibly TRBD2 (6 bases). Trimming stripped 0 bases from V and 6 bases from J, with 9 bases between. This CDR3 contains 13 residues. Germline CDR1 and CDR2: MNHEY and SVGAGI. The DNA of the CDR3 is TGTGCCAGCAGTTACTCACTAGCCGTCGAGCAGTACTTC. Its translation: CASSYSLAVEQYF.

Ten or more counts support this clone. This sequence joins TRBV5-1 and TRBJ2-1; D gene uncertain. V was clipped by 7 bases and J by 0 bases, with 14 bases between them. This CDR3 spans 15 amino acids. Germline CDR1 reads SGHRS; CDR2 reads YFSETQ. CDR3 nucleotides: TGCGCCAGCTCTCCCACGGGTAGCTCCTACAATGAGCAGTTCTTC. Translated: CASSPTGSSYNEQFF.

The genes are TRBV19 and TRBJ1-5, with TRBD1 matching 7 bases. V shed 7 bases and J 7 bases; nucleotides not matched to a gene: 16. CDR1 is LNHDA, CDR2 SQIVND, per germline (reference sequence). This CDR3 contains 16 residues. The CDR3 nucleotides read TGTGCCAGTACCACACCAAGTAACAGGGGACAACAGCCCCAGCATTTT. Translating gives CASTTPSNRGQQPQHF.

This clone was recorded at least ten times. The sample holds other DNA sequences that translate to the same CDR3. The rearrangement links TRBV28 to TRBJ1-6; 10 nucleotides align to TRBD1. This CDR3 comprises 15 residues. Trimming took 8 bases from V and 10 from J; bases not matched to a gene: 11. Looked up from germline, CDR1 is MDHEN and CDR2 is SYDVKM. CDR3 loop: CASARPGTGVSPLHF. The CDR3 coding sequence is TGTGCCAGCGCTCGCCCCGGGACAGGGGTATCACCCCTCCACTTT. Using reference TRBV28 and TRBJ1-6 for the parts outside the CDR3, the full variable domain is DVKVTQSSRYLVKRTGEKVFLECVQDMDHENMFWYRQDPGLGLRLIYFSYDVKMKEKGDIPEGYSVSREKKERFSLILESASTNQTSMYLCASARPGTGVSPLHFGNGTRLTVT.

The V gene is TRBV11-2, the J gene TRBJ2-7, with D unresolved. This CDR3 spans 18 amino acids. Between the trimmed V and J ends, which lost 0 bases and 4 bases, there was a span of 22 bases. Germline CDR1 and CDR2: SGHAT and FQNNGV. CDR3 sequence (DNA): TGTGCCAGCAGCTTAGATGTCGTTGACCGTAATTCTATATACGAGCAGTACTTC. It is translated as CASSLDVVDRNSIYEQYF.

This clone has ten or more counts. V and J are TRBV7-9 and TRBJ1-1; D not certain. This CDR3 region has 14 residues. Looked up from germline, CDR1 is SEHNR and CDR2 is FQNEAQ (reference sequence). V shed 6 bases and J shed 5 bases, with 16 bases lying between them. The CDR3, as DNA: TGTGCCAGCAGACCCTCGGGAGGAGGAACTGAAGCTTTCTTT. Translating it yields CASRPSGGGTEAFF.

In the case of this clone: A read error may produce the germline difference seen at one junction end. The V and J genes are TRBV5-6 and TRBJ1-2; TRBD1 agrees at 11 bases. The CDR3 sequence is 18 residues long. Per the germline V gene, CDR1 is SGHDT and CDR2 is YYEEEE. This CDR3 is CASSSSLSPGQGGYGSTF. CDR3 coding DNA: TGTGCCAGCAGTTCGAGCTTGTCCCCGGGACAGGGGGGCTATGGCTCCACCTTC.

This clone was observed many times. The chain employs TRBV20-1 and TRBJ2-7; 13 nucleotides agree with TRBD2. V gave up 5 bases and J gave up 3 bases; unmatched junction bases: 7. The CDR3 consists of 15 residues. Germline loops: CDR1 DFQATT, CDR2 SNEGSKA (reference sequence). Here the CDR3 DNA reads TGCAGTGCTTTCCCGGGACTAGCGGGACTCTACGAGCAGTACTTC. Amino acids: CSAFPGLAGLYEQYF.

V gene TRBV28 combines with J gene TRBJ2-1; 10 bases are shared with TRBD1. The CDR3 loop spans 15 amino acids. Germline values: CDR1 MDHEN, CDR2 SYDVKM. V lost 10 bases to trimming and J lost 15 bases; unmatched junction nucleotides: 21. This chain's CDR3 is CAICGTGADHLLGFF. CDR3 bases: TGTGCCATCTGCGGGACAGGGGCCGACCACCTCCTTGGGTTCTTC.

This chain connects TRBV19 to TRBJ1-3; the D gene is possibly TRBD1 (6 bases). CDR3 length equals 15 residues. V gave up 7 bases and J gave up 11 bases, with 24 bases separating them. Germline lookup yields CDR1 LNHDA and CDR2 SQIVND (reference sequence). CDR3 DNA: TGTGCCAGTACTGCAGGCACAGGGTTCGGACATGCCATATATTTT. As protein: CASTAGTGFGHAIYF.

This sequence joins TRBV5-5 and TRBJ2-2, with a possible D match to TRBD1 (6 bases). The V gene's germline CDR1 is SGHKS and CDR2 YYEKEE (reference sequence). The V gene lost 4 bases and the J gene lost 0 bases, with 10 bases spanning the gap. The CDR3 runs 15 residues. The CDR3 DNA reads TGTGCCAGCAGCAGGACAGTTACGAACACCGGGGAGCTGTTTTTT. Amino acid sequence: CASSRTVTNTGELFF.